This T cell receptor (beta chain) was documented in a study of CD8+CD57+ T cells in acquired aplastic anemia. General study points: Patients showed no significant difference from controls in CD8+ Simpson's diversity.

With respect to this clonotype: Its antigen is currently unknown.

CD8+CD57+ cell expansion, shown by flow cytometry, had occurred in the patients selected for sequencing. Profiles of TCR beta VDJ and CDR3 were generated from a genomic DNA template. TCRdb re-called the reads through MiXCR, storing one row per CDR3 protein. This sample has 150,000 to 180,000 distinct CDR3 sequences, with roughly half found just once. The V and J ends lost 5 bases and 2 bases respectively, with 14 bases between them. The length of the CDR3 is 14 residues. The V gene's germline CDR1 is DFQATT and CDR2 SNEGSKA (reference sequence). The receptor comes from a human donor with aplastic anemia. The sequenced material came from sorted CD4+, CD8+, or CD8+CD57+ T cells (not recorded which) from PBMCs. The chain carries TRBV20-1 and TRBJ2-3; D not certain. DNA for the CDR3: TGCAGTGCTCAAGGTCTCCCCCTCACAGATACGCAGTATTTT. Its protein is CSAQGLPLTDTQYF.